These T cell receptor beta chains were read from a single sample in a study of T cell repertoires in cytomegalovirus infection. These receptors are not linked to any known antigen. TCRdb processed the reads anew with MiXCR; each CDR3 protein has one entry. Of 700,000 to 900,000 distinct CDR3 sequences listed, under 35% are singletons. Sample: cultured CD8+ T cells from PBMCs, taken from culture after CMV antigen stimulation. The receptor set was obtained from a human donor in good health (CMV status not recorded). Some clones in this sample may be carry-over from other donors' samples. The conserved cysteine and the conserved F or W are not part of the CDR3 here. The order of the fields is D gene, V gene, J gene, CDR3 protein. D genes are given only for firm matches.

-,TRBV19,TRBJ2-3,ASSIGQRSTDTQY
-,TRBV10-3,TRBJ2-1,AISESGVDEQF
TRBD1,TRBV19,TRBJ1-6,ASSIRLGQGNSPLH
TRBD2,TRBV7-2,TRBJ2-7,ASSLDSGVTYEQY
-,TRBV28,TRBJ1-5,ASSLHTGKNNQPQH
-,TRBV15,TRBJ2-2,ATSRDRGGRPPGELF
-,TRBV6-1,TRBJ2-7,ASMRLSYDEQY
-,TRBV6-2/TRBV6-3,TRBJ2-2,ASSYGRWSKSGELF
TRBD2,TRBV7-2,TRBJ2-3,ASSYRTSGRYSPDTQY
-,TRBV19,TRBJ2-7,ASKRTLSSYEQY
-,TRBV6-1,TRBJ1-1,ASSPGQRNTEAF
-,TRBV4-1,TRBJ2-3,ASSQSPGLTGDTQY
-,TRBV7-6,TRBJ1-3,ASSPGQWSSGNTIY
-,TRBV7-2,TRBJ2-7,ASSSGLYSYEQY
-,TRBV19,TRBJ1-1,ASRDSEAF
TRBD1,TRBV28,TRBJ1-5,ASSTYTGTGGKDSNQPQH
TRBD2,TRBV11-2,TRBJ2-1,ASSLFLAGVRNEQF
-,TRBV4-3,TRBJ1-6,ASSPTGRSYNSPLH
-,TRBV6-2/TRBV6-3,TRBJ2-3,ASREDTQY
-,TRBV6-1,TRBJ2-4,ASKDRLAKNIQY
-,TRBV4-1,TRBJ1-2,ASSQGGAGAPSNYGYT
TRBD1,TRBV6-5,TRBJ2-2,ASSYSTGYTGELF
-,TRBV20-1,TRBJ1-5,SASTGISNQPQH
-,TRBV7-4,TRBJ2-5,ASSTPAGVTETQY
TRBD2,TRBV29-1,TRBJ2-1,SALLAGVNNEQF
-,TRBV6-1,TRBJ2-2,ASSEGTEKF
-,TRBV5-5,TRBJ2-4,ASIRLGHENIQY
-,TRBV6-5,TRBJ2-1,ASSLTVSGRTDEQF
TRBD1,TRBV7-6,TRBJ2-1,ASSLEVAGTGIISTYNEQF
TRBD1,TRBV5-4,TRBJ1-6,ASSLFTGGSPLH
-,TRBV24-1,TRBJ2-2,ATSDPKTENTGELF
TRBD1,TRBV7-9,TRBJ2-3,ASSSPTGGADTQY
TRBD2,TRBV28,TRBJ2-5,ASSLFGAGTVQETQY
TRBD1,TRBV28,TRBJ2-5,ASSFPTGGRETQY
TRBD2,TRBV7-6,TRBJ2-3,ASSLVLRREGTDTQY
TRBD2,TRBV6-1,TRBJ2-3,ADQRGGVDTQY
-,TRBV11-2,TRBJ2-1,ASSPEVGAYNEQF
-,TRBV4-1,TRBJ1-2,ASSQDRETLGLNYGYT